Following are 3 T cell receptor beta chains from one sample sequenced in a study of blood T cells in healthy people across ages. Primed by a sample-barcoded 5' primer and a J-beta primer mix, a second PCR proceeded for about 6 to 11 cycles. TCRdb re-called the 5' RACE reads with MiXCR, one entry per CDR3 protein. The sample lists roughly 1,500,000 distinct CDR3 sequences, about 40% seen once, with roughly 8.2% in the top ten. Material for sequencing was blood. Receptors originate from a woman between 18 and 29 years old in good health.

A remark on this clonotype: A much more abundant neighbour one base away suggests this may be a read error. The chain couples TRBV7-2 to TRBJ2-1; 10 bases are shared with TRBD2. CDR3 size: 17 residues. Germline CDR1 reads SGHTA; CDR2 reads FQGNSA. This CDR3 is CAGSLRTSGSSYNEQFF. CDR3 in DNA: TGTGCCGGCAGCTTACGGACTAGCGGAAGCTCCTACAATGAGCAGTTCTTC.

The chain carries TRBV7-2 and TRBJ2-3; TRBD2 matches at 7 bases. The CDR3 runs 15 residues. V was pared by 5 bases and J by 2 bases, with 7 bases of the junction left unmatched. In germline, CDR1 is SGHTA, CDR2 FQGNSA. The chain's CDR3 is CASSAREAPTDTQYF. The CDR3 DNA reads as TGTGCCAGCAGCGCCCGGGAGGCACCCACAGATACGCAGTATTTT. Drawing the rest from reference TRBV7-2 and TRBJ2-3, the complete variable domain is GAGVSQSPSNKVTEKGKDVELRCDPISGHTALYWYRQSLGQGLEFLIYFQGNSAPDKSGLPSDRFSAERTGGSVSTLTIQRTQQEDSAVYLCASSAREAPTDTQYFGPGTRLTVL.

The CDR3 DNA reads TGTGCCAGCTCACCACCGTCAGCTAACTATGGCTACACCTTC. It translates to CASSPPSANYGYTF. The chain couples TRBV18 to TRBJ1-2; D is ambiguous. V was trimmed by 0 bases and J by 0 bases, leaving 5 bases between them. Germline V CDR1 and CDR2: KGHSH, LQKENI. The length of the CDR3 is 14 residues.